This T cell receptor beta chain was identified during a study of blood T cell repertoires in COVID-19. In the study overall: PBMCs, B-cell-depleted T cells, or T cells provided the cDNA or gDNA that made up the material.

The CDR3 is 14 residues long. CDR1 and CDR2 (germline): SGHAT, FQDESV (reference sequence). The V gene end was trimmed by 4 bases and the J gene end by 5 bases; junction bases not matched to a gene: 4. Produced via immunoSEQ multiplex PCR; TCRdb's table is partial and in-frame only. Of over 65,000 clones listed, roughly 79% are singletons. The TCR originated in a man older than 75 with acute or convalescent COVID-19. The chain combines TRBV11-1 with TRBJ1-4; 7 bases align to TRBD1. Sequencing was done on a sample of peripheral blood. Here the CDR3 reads CASSSTGQNEKLFF. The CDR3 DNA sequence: TGTGCCAGCAGCTCGACAGGGCAAAATGAAAAACTGTTTTTT.